Listed below are T cell receptor beta chains from one sample, sequenced in a study of blood T cell repertoires in COVID-19. The assay was immunoSEQ multiplex PCR, and TCRdb's table has in-frame clones only and misses some. The sample holds about 260,000 clones, around nine tenths seen once. Sequences were obtained from peripheral blood. These TCRs come from an older woman with COVID-19, enrolled during active disease. Each CDR3 is given with its conserved first and last residue. The D gene is left open where the match is weak. A clone size is listed for some rows: how often the clone was seen (once, few, many), or a class if it is expanded.

.,.,TRBJ1-1,TRBV27,CASSSSTSSGTEAFF,TGTGCCAGCAGTTCGTCCACGAGTTCGGGGACTGAAGCTTTCTTT
.,.,TRBJ1-3,TRBV28,CASSLAQGISGNTIYF,TGTGCCAGCAGTTTAGCCCAGGGCATCTCTGGAAACACCATATATTTT
.,.,TRBJ1-2,TRBV2,CASSPAGQGYGYTF,TGTGCCAGCAGTCCCGCAGGGCAGGGCTATGGCTACACCTTC
.,.,TRBJ1-2,TRBV12-3/TRBV12-4,CASSSSGYGYTF,TGTGCCAGCAGTTCGTCGGGCTATGGCTACACCTTC
.,TRBD2,TRBJ2-2,TRBV18,CASSPGTSGAGELFF,TGTGCCAGCTCACCAGGGACTAGCGGCGCCGGGGAGCTGTTTTTT
.,.,TRBJ1-2,TRBV6-5,CASRQGQNYGYTF,TGTGCCAGCAGACAAGGACAGAACTATGGCTACACCTTC
once,TRBD2,TRBJ2-1,TRBV20-1,CSSGIYNEQFF,TGCAGCAGCGGGATTTACAATGAGCAGTTCTTC
.,TRBD2,TRBJ2-7,TRBV15,CATSRTSGSYEQYF,TGTGCCACCAGCCGGACTAGCGGGAGCTACGAGCAGTACTTC
.,TRBD1,TRBJ1-3,TRBV7-3,CASSLTAGGNFGNTIYF,TGTGCCAGCAGCTTAACGGCAGGGGGCAACTTTGGAAACACCATATATTTT
.,TRBD1,TRBJ1-5,TRBV6-5,CASRGRQGANQPQHF,TGTGCCAGCAGAGGACGACAGGGGGCTAATCAGCCCCAGCATTTT
once,.,TRBJ1-1,TRBV7-2,CASSLVVGGLNEAFF,TGTGCCAGCAGCTTAGTAGTCGGGGGGCTGAATGAAGCTTTCTTT
.,TRBD1,TRBJ1-6,TRBV5-1,CASSPRTGDNSPLHF,TGCGCCAGCAGCCCGAGGACAGGGGATAATTCACCCCTCCACTTT
once,.,TRBJ2-1,TRBV5-5,CASSRGTDNEQFF,TGTGCCAGCAGCCGCGGGACAGACAATGAGCAGTTCTTC
.,.,TRBJ1-2,TRBV4-3,CASSQRTDYGYTF,TGCGCCAGCAGCCAAAGGACAGACTATGGCTACACCTTC
.,TRBD2,TRBJ2-2,TRBV15,CATSSGLAGVRTGELFF,TGTGCCACCAGCAGTGGACTAGCGGGAGTGCGCACCGGGGAGCTGTTTTTT
.,.,TRBJ2-7,TRBV21-1,CASSKNKVRQGEEQYF,TGTGCCAGCAGCAAAAATAAAGTTCGACAGGGGGAGGAGCAGTACTTC
.,.,TRBJ2-3,TRBV29-1,CSVGRDTQYF,TGCAGCGTTGGCAGGGATACGCAGTATTTT
.,.,TRBJ1-5,TRBV28,CASSLQGSFAGNQPQHF,TGTGCCAGCAGTTTACAGGGTAGCTTCGCTGGCAATCAGCCCCAGCATTTT
few,.,TRBJ2-3,TRBV29-1,CSVEVRGTQYF,TGCAGCGTTGAAGTCCGAGGTACGCAGTATTTT
.,TRBD2,TRBJ2-1,TRBV25-1,CASRLSGRDEQFF,TGTGCCAGCAGATTAAGCGGGAGGGACGAGCAGTTCTTC
.,TRBD2,TRBJ2-1,TRBV18,CASSSERGSYNEQFF,TGTGCCAGCTCATCGGAGCGGGGGAGCTACAATGAGCAGTTCTTC
.,TRBD1,TRBJ2-1,TRBV7-3,CASSLTPTGINEQFF,TGTGCCAGCAGCTTAACCCCGACAGGGATCAATGAGCAGTTCTTC
.,.,TRBJ2-5,TRBV6-1,CASSEFGGQETQYF,TGTGCCAGCAGTGAATTCGGGGGACAAGAGACCCAGTACTTC
.,.,TRBJ2-3,TRBV4-2,CASSQGASRASTDTQYF,TGTGCCAGCAGCCAAGGGGCTAGCAGAGCTAGCACAGATACGCAGTATTTT
.,.,TRBJ1-4,TRBV28,CASSSGVLEKLFF,TGTGCCAGCAGTTCAGGGGTGCTTGAAAAACTGTTTTTT
.,TRBD1,TRBJ2-4,TRBV2,CASRGQGKTIQYF,TGTGCCAGCAGAGGACAGGGGAAAACCATTCAGTACTTC
.,.,TRBJ1-3,TRBV5-1,CASSPDWSSGNTIYF,TGCGCCAGCAGCCCGGACTGGAGCTCTGGAAACACCATATATTTT
.,TRBD1,TRBJ2-1,TRBV5-1,CASSRDSLNEQFF,TGCGCCAGCAGCAGGGACAGCCTCAATGAGCAGTTCTTC
.,TRBD2,TRBJ2-2,TRBV7-3,CASSLIIASGRELFF,TGTGCCAGCAGCTTAATTATTGCTAGCGGGAGGGAGCTGTTTTTT
.,.,TRBJ2-2,TRBV6-5,CASSMTRRNTGELFF,TGTGCCAGCAGTATGACTAGAAGGAACACCGGGGAGCTGTTTTTT
once,.,TRBJ1-3,TRBV10-3,CAIRLQQDLGNTIYF,TGTGCCATCAGATTACAGCAGGATCTTGGAAACACCATATATTTT
few,.,TRBJ2-1,TRBV19,CASSTTQASSYNEQFF,TGTGCCAGTAGTACGACACAGGCATCCTCCTACAATGAGCAGTTCTTC
.,.,TRBJ2-7,TRBV5-4,CASSLEARGYEQYF,TGTGCCAGCAGCTTGGAAGCTAGAGGCTACGAGCAGTACTTC
once,TRBD2,TRBJ2-1,TRBV5-4,CASSLASGAGVF,TGTGCCAGCAGCTTGGCTAGCGGGGCCGGGGTCTTC
once,.,TRBJ1-1,TRBV5-4,CASSGVRGNTEAFF,TGTGCCAGCAGCGGGGTTCGGGGGAACACTGAAGCTTTCTTT
.,.,TRBJ1-4,TRBV4-2,CASSRDAGANEKLFF,TGTGCCAGCAGCCGGGACGCAGGGGCTAATGAAAAACTGTTTTTT
.,.,TRBJ2-1,TRBV28,CASSPPTGSRQGQFF,TGTGCCAGCAGCCCCCCGACTGGTTCCCGCCAAGGGCAGTTCTTC
.,TRBD1,TRBJ2-1,TRBV24-1,CATSDWQGAEEQFF,TGTGCCACCAGTGATTGGCAGGGGGCGGAGGAGCAGTTCTTC
once,.,TRBJ1-1,TRBV14,CASSLMRGTEAFF,TGTGCCAGCAGCCTTATGCGGGGTACCGAAGCTTTCTTT
.,.,TRBJ1-1,TRBV29-1,CSVLQGSTEAFF,TGCAGCGTCCTTCAGGGGTCCACTGAAGCTTTCTTT
.,.,TRBJ2-7,TRBV12-3/TRBV12-4,CASSDRDYEQYF,TGTGCCAGCAGCGACAGAGACTACGAGCAGTACTTC
.,TRBD1,TRBJ1-2,TRBV4-1,CASSSQTGAYGYTF,TGCGCCAGCAGCTCACAGACAGGGGCCTATGGCTACACCTTC
few,.,TRBJ1-6,TRBV6-5,CASRRVANDSPLHF,TGTGCCAGCAGGAGGGTTGCGAATGATTCACCCCTCCACTTT
.,.,TRBJ2-3,TRBV24-1,CATSEVSGTSTDTQYF,TGTGCCACCAGTGAAGTTAGCGGAACTAGCACAGATACGCAGTATTTT
.,.,TRBJ2-7,TRBV6-1,CASSEDRSARQYF,TGTGCCAGCAGTGAAGACCGGTCCGCGAGGCAGTACTTC